The 15 T cell receptor beta chains listed next were all sequenced from one sample in a study of molecular identifiers for immune sequencing clone quantification. TCRdb independently ran MiXCR on the PCR reads; one entry per CDR3 protein. Of around 470,000 distinct CDR3 sequences listed, roughly 25% are singletons. Sequences were obtained from naive CD8+ T cells from blood, with Jurkat cell RNA spiked in. Subset reported: FACS-sorted CD8+CD4-CCR7+CD45RA+ naive T cells. Receptor source: a human donor in good health. Some libraries in this study had Jurkat cell RNA spiked in.

This clonotype was observed at least ten times. V gene TRBV28 combines with J gene TRBJ2-1, with D perhaps TRBD2 (5 bases). This CDR3 is built from 14 residues. CDR1 MDHEN and CDR2 SYDVKM come from the germline V gene. The ends were cut back, 6 bases at V and 5 bases at J, with 14 bases in the middle. Here the CDR3 reads CASRSGPDHNEQFF. CDR3 sequence (DNA): TGTGCCAGCAGGAGCGGACCGGATCACAATGAGCAGTTCTTC.

The table lists this clonotype with a few counts. The rearrangement links TRBV19 to TRBJ2-7; maybe TRBD1 (6 bases). This CDR3 region has 14 residues. V dropped 1 base and J dropped 4 bases, with 11 bases sitting between them. Germline CDR1 LNHDA, CDR2 SQIVND (reference sequence). The CDR3 sequence is CASSIVHREYEQYF. The CDR3 nucleotides are TGTGCCAGTAGTATAGTCCACAGGGAGTACGAGCAGTACTTC.

This clonotype was observed many times. The chain couples TRBV25-1 to TRBJ1-5; 8 bases align to TRBD1. Unmatched junction bases numbered 5, after V lost 3 bases and J lost 4 bases. The germline V gene encodes CDR1 MGHDK and CDR2 SYGVNS. The CDR3 is 15 amino acids. The CDR3 reads CASSDGTGRNQPQHF. For the CDR3, the DNA is TGTGCCAGCAGTGACGGGACAGGAAGGAATCAGCCCCAGCATTTT. The full variable domain, with the rest looked up from reference TRBV25-1 and TRBJ1-5, is EADIYQTPRYLVIGTGKKITLECSQTMGHDKMYWYQQDPGMELHLIHYSYGVNSTEKGDLSSESTVSRIRTEHFPLTLESARPSHTSQYLCASSDGTGRNQPQHFGDGTRLSIL.

The chain joins TRBV24-1 to TRBJ2-3, with TRBD1 matching over 9 bases. CDR1 is KGHDR, CDR2 SFDVKD, per germline. The V segment lost 4 bases and the J segment 2 bases; nucleotides outside the gene matches: 9. The CDR3 has 17 amino acids. In DNA, the CDR3 is TGTGCCACCAGTGACCCTTCCGGGACAGGGTTCACAGATACGCAGTATTTT. Translated, it gives CATSDPSGTGFTDTQYF.

This clonotype appeared a few times. The chain links TRBV6-5 to TRBJ2-7; the D is unclear. This CDR3 region has 13 residues. Trimming stripped 0 bases from V and 9 bases from J, with 12 bases between. Germline V gene sequence: CDR1 MNHEY, CDR2 SVGAGI. The CDR3 region is CASSYSSVLGQYF. The DNA of the CDR3 is TGTGCCAGCAGTTACTCTTCGGTTCTGGGGCAGTACTTC.

This clonotype appeared many times. The chain couples TRBV11-2 to TRBJ2-3, with a possible D match to TRBD1 (6 bases). V lost 4 bases and J 3 bases, leaving 14 bases between the germline ends. The germline CDR1 and CDR2 sequences are SGHAT and FQNNGV. There are 15 residues in the CDR3. The CDR3 DNA is TGTGCCAGCAGCTCCGACCTAGGACAGACAGATACGCAGTATTTT. Translation gives CASSSDLGQTDTQYF.

This clonotype showed up many times. This chain joins TRBV25-1 and TRBJ2-7, with unresolved D. Germline V gene sequence: CDR1 MGHDK, CDR2 SYGVNS. Trimming stripped 4 bases from V and 6 bases from J, with 7 bases between. This CDR3 is 11 amino acids long. In nucleotides, the CDR3 is TGTGCCAGCAGTGCGTCATCCGAGCAGTACTTC. This codes for CASSASSEQYF.

Of note for this clonotype: A junction end diverges from the germline sequence, so it may reflect a read error. V usage is TRBV7-9 and J usage is TRBJ2-1; D unresolved. CDR1 SEHNR and CDR2 FQNEAQ come from the germline V gene (reference sequence). CDR3 length: 13 amino acids. CDR3 residues: CASSTRVHTEQSF. In DNA form, the CDR3 reads TGTGCCAGCAGCACCCGGGTGCACACTGAGCAGTCCTTC.

Comments on this clonotype: This sequence may be a read error, since a much larger clone differs from it by one base. This chain connects TRBV9 to TRBJ2-5; TRBD2 is a possible D gene (6 bases). This CDR3 region has 15 residues. In germline, CDR1 is SGDLS, CDR2 YYNGEE. CDR3 amino acids: CASSVFWDSQETRYF. CDR3 DNA sequence: TGTGCCAGCAGCGTCTTTTGGGACTCGCAAGAGACCCGGTACTTC.

Remarks on this clonotype: This may be a read error, as it is one base from a much larger clone. The chain recombines TRBV28 with TRBJ2-7; 7 bases map to TRBD2. CDR1 is MDHEN and CDR2 is SYDVKM in the germline V gene. The CDR3 runs to 15 residues. The CDR3: CASSPTGGSWYEQCF. The DNA of the CDR3 is TGTGCCAGCAGCCCCACCGGCGGGAGCTGGTACGAGCAGTGCTTC.

This clonotype occurred a few times. The gene calls are TRBV5-4 and TRBJ2-3; TRBD2 agrees at 8 bases. V dropped 3 bases and J dropped 10; count of bases not matched to a gene: 10. Germline V lookup: CDR1 SGHNT, CDR2 YYREEE (reference sequence). The CDR3 is 14 residues long. This CDR3 is CASSSSGTSGSQYF. The DNA of the CDR3 is TGTGCCAGCAGCTCAAGTGGGACTAGTGGATCGCAGTATTTT. Combining the CDR3 with reference TRBV5-4 and TRBJ2-3 gives the whole variable domain ETGVTQSPTHLIKTRGQQVTLRCSSQSGHNTVSWYQQALGQGPQFIFQYYREEENGRGNFPPRFSGLQFPNYSSELNVNALELDDSALYLCASSSSGTSGSQYFGPGTRLTVL.

This clonotype was recorded once. This may come from a read error, since a much larger clone is one base off. V and J are TRBV12-3 or TRBV12-4 and TRBJ2-3; 13 nucleotides match TRBD2. After removal of 5 bases from V and 10 bases from J, the junction contained 15 bases not matched to a gene. The CDR3 extends over 17 amino acids. For the CDR3, the DNA is TGTGCCAGCAGTCTATTCGGGACTAGCGGGGCTCGCGATTCGCAGTATTTT. It specifies CASSLFGTSGARDSQYF.

This clonotype has a count of ten or more. The V and J genes are TRBV20-1 and TRBJ2-7, with D perhaps assigned TRBD1 or TRBD2 (6 bases each). The germline gives CDR1 DFQATT, CDR2 SNEGSKA (reference sequence). The length of the CDR3 is 13 residues. V was trimmed by 0 bases and J by 12 bases, leaving 18 bases between them. DNA for the CDR3: TGCAGTGCTAGAGATTTTAAGTTAGGGGGGACGTACTTC. Its translation is CSARDFKLGGTYF.

Turning to this clonotype: A read error is possible here, since a much larger clone lies one base away. The V gene is TRBV29-1, the J gene TRBJ2-1; D is possibly TRBD1 or TRBD2 (5 bases each). CDR1 and CDR2 (germline): SQVTM, ANQGSEA. This CDR3 contains 15 residues. This chain's CDR3 is CSVDPSWGTYNERFF. The CDR3 coding sequence is TGCAGCGTCGACCCTAGCTGGGGGACGTACAATGAGCGGTTCTTC.

This clonotype was counted a few times. This chain links TRBV20-1 with TRBJ2-7; D ambiguous. V was clipped by 1 base and J by 3 bases, with 19 bases between them. Germline CDR1 is DFQATT and CDR2 is SNEGSKA (reference sequence). The CDR3 runs 16 residues. The CDR3: CSARALIDTANYEQYF. The DNA of the CDR3 is TGCAGTGCTAGAGCTTTGATTGACACAGCTAACTACGAGCAGTACTTC.